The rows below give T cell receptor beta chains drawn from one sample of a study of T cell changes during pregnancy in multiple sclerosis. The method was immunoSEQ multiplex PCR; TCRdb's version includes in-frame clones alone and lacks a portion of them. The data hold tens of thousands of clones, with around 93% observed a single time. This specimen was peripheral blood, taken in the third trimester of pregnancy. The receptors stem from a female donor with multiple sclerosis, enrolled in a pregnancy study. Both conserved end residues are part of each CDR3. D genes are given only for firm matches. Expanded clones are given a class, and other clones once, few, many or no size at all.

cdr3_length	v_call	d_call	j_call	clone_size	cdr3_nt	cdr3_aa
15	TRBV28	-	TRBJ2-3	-	TGTGCCAGCAGCCTGATAGACGAGGCCTCAGATACGCAGTATTTT	CASSLIDEASDTQYF
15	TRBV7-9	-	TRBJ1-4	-	TGTGCCAGCAGCCCTCTGAGTGCAACTAATGAAAAACTGTTTTTT	CASSPLSATNEKLFF
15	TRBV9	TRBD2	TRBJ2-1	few	TGTGCCAGCAGCGCGGGGGGACTAGCGTATTCTGAGCAGTTCTTC	CASSAGGLAYSEQFF
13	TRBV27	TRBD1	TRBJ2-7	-	TGTGCCAGCAGTTTACATCCAGGGGGCGAGCAGTACTTC	CASSLHPGGEQYF
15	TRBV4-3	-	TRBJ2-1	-	TGCGCCAGCAGCCAGGACCCCGCTAGCCGGGATGAGCAGTTCTTC	CASSQDPASRDEQFF
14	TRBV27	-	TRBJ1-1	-	TGTGCCAGCAGTTTATTTGCGGGGAGAACTGAAGCTTTCTTT	CASSLFAGRTEAFF
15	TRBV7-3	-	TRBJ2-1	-	TGTGCCAGCAGCTTTATGGCGGCGCCTTACAATGAGCAGTTCTTC	CASSFMAAPYNEQFF
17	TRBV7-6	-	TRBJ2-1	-	TGTGCCAGCAGCTTCTCGACAGGTCGTAGCTCCTACAATGAGCAGTTCTTC	CASSFSTGRSSYNEQFF
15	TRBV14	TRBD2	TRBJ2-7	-	TGTGCCAGCAGCCGGCTGCGGGAGGGCTTATACGAGCAGTACTTC	CASSRLREGLYEQYF
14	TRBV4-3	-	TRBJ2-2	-	TGCGCCAGCAGCCAGGACAGTAACACCGGGGAGCTGTTTTTT	CASSQDSNTGELFF
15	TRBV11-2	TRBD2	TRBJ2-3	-	TGTGCCAGCAGGTCCGGGACTAGCGGGAAAGATACGCAGTATTTT	CASRSGTSGKDTQYF
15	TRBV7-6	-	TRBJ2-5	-	TGTGCCAGCAGCCTACAGGGTTCCCGGTGGGAGACCCAGTACTTC	CASSLQGSRWETQYF
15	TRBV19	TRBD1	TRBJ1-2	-	TGTGCCAGTACCCGACTGGGGGACAGGGACTATGGCTACACCTTC	CASTRLGDRDYGYTF
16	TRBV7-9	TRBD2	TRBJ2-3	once	TGTGCCAGCAGCCCTAGACTAGCGGCAAGCACAGATACGCAGTATTTT	CASSPRLAASTDTQYF
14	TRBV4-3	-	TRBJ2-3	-	TGCGCCAGCAGCCAAGACCGAGTCCCAGATACGCAGTATTTT	CASSQDRVPDTQYF
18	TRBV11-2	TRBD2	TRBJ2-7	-	TGTGCCAGCAGCTTATCACCGCCGGTTAGGGAGGGACCCTACGAGCAGTACTTC	CASSLSPPVREGPYEQYF
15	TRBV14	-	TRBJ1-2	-	TGTGCCAGCAGCCAGACAGTGGGCAGCCCGGACGGCTACACCTTC	CASSQTVGSPDGYTF
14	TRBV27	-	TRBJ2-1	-	TGTGCCAGCAGTTTACAGACTAGGGGCAATGAGCAGTTCTTC	CASSLQTRGNEQFF
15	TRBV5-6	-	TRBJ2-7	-	TGTGCCAGCAGCGCTAGAGGAATACGACCCAACGAGCAGTACTTC	CASSARGIRPNEQYF
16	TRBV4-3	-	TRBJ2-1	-	TGCGCCAGCAGCCAAGATGTTAACTGGTCCTACAATGAGCAGTTCTTC	CASSQDVNWSYNEQFF
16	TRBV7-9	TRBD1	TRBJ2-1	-	TGTGCCAGCAGCTTTGGCCGCGGGACAGGGACCAATGAGCAGTTCTTC	CASSFGRGTGTNEQFF
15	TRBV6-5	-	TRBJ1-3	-	TGTGCCAGCAGTCTGACTCAGAGCTCTGGAAACACCATATATTTT	CASSLTQSSGNTIYF
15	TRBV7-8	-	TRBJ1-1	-	TGTGCCAGCAGCGGCAAATGGGGGGGTGAAACTGAAGCTTTCTTT	CASSGKWGGETEAFF
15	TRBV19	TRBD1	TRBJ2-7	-	TGTGCCAGTAGTGCCCCGGACAGGGGGATCTACGAGCAGTACTTC	CASSAPDRGIYEQYF
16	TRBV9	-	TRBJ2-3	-	TGTGCCAGCAGCGTAGACGCAGGGCGCCGGTGGGATACGCAGTATTTT	CASSVDAGRRWDTQYF
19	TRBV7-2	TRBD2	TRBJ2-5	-	TGTGCCAGCAGCTTGGGGGGGGGTAGCGGGAGGAGACCACAAGAGACCCAGTACTTC	CASSLGGGSGRRPQETQYF
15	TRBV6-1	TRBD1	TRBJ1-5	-	TGTGCCAGCAGTTGGACAGGGGGCTTCGATCAGCCCCAGCATTTT	CASSWTGGFDQPQHF
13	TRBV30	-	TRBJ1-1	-	TGTGCCTGCCAGGACAGTCCGAACACTGAAGCTTTCTTT	CACQDSPNTEAFF
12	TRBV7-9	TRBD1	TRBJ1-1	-	TGTGCCAGCAGTCGGGACAGCGCTGAAGCTTTCTTT	CASSRDSAEAFF
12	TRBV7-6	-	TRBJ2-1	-	TGTGCCAGCAGCTTAGAGGACATTAAGCAGTTCTTC	CASSLEDIKQFF
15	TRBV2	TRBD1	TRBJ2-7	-	TGTGCCAGCAGTGGAGCCGGGACAGGGGGGATCGAGCAGTACTTC	CASSGAGTGGIEQYF
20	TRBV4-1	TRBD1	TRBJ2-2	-	TGCGCCAGCAGTCCCCGTAACAATGGATTTACAGGGGGCGAGACCGGGGAGCTGTTTTTT	CASSPRNNGFTGGETGELFF
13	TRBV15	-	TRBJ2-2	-	TGTGCCACAGGGGTCCCGAACACCGGGGAGCTGTTTTTT	CATGVPNTGELFF
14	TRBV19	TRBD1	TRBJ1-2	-	TGTGCCAGTAGTTCCGGGACAGGGTCCTATGGCTACACCTTC	CASSSGTGSYGYTF
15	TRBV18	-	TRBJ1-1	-	TGTGCCAGCTCTCGGACAGCCCTTCCCCAAACTGAAGCTTTCTTT	CASSRTALPQTEAFF
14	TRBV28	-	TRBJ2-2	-	TGTGCCAGCAGCCCCGGACTAAACACCGGGGAGCTGTTTTTT	CASSPGLNTGELFF
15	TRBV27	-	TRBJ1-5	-	TGTGCCAGCAGGAGGTATGGGAGGGACAATCAGCCCCAGCATTTT	CASRRYGRDNQPQHF
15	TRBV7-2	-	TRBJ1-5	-	TGTGCCAGCAGCTTAGAAGCGTCAGCTAATCAGCCCCAGCATTTT	CASSLEASANQPQHF
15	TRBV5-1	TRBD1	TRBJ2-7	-	TGCGCCAGCAGGGCCGGGACAGGGGGGACCTACGAGCAGTACTTC	CASRAGTGGTYEQYF
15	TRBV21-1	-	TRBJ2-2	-	TGTGCCAGCAGCAAGAGGACTAGCGTTAACGGGGAGCTGTTTTTT	CASSKRTSVNGELFF
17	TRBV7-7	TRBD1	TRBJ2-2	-	TGTGCTAGCAGCCGTACAGGGGGCCCCGAAAGTGGCGGGGAGCTGTTTTTT	CASSRTGGPESGGELFF
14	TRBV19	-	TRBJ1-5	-	TGTGCCAGTGGCTTGAGGGTTAGCAATCAGCCCCAGCATTTT	CASGLRVSNQPQHF
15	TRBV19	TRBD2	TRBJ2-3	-	TGTGCCAGTAGTTTGCCTAGCGGGAGATTAGATACGCAGTATTTT	CASSLPSGRLDTQYF
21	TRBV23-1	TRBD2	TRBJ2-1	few	TGCGCCAGCAGTCAATCGAACTACTATACTAGCGGGACCCCGTGGTTCAATGAGCAGTTCTTC	CASSQSNYYTSGTPWFNEQFF
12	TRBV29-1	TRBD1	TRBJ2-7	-	TGCAGCGTTCAGGGGGTCGGGGACGAGCAGTACTTC	CSVQGVGDEQYF
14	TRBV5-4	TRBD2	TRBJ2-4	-	TGTGCCAGCAGCCCCGAACTAGCGGAAAACATTCAGTACTTC	CASSPELAENIQYF
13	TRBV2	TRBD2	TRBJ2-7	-	TGTGCCAGCAGTGGACTAGCCGACTCGGAGCAGTACTTC	CASSGLADSEQYF
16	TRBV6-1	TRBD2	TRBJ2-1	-	TGTGCCAGCAGTGGTCGGGGCGGGAGCTCCTACAATGAGCAGTTCTTC	CASSGRGGSSYNEQFF
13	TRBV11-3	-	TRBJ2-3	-	TGTGCCAGCAGCACCTCAGCGGGAGATACGCAGTATTTT	CASSTSAGDTQYF
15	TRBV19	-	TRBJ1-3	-	TGTGCCAGTAGTTCACAGGGCAACTCTGGAAACACCATATATTTT	CASSSQGNSGNTIYF
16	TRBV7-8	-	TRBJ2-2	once	TGTGCCTCCCTTCGTGGGCGGGGATCGAACACCGGGGAGCTGTTTTTT	CASLRGRGSNTGELFF
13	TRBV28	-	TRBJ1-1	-	TGTGCCAGCAAAACTACGGGTAACACTGAAGCTTTCTTT	CASKTTGNTEAFF
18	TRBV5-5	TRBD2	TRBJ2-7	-	TGTGCCAGCAGCTTGGTACCGACTAGCGGGCCCGAGGGCTACGAGCAGTACTTC	CASSLVPTSGPEGYEQYF
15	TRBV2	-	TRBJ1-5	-	TGTGCCAGCAGTTTAAGGGGCCGTAACAATCAGCCCCAGCATTTT	CASSLRGRNNQPQHF
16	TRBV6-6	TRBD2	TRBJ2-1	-	TGTGCCAGCAGTTACGTCGCGGGAGGGCCCCCCTCTGAGCAGTTCTTC	CASSYVAGGPPSEQFF
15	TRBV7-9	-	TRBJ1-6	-	TGTGCCAGCAGCTTAGCGGGGGCATTCGCTTCACCCCTCCACTTT	CASSLAGAFASPLHF
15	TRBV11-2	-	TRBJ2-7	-	TGTGCCAGCAGCTTAGATCCGGGAGAGACCTACGAGCAGTACTTC	CASSLDPGETYEQYF